This T cell receptor (beta chain) was profiled in a study of T cell responses to AZD1222 COVID-19 vaccine. Per the germline V gene, CDR1 is LNHNV and CDR2 is YYDKDF (reference sequence). J lost 10 bases, V lost 9 bases, and 7 bases had no gene match. The CDR3 runs to 13 residues. Study outcomes and limitations: White British ancestry dominated among donors, who included more females, and clonal diversity was possibly underestimated.

Sequenced by immunoSEQ multiplex PCR; TCRdb stores in-frame clones only, minus some. The sample has approximately 140,000 clones, about 90% seen once. About this clone: No antigen is known for it.

The source is an adult in good health. This sample comprised peripheral blood, obtained on day 0 of AZD1222 vaccination. This chain uses TRBV15 with TRBJ1-6; 9 nucleotides align to TRBD1. For the CDR3, the DNA is TGTGCCACTTCTAGGGACAGGGTATCACCCCTCCACTTT. Protein product: CATSRDRVSPLHF.